A single sample gave rise to the 14 T cell receptor beta chains below, sequenced in a study of CD8 T cells in Susac syndrome. The RNA input was 0.5 to 1 ug, and it was reverse transcribed with random hexamers. TCRdb reanalysed the immunoSEQ multiplex PCR reads using MiXCR and keeps one entry per CDR3 protein. This repertoire shows roughly 80,000 distinct CDR3 sequences, around 90% found once; its top ten account for about 0.47%. The material sequenced was CD8+ T cells from PBMCs. These receptors originate from a human donor with multiple sclerosis.

The J gene is TRBJ2-5, the V gene TRBV19, with unresolved D. This CDR3 contains 13 residues. V was cut by 6 bases and J by 4 bases, with 12 bases left in between. Germline V lookup: CDR1 LNHDA, CDR2 SQIVND (reference sequence). The CDR3 protein is CASSSRMPETQYF. Here the CDR3 DNA reads TGTGCCAGTAGCTCCAGGATGCCAGAGACCCAGTACTTC. The full variable domain, rest sourced from reference TRBV19 and TRBJ2-5, is DGGITQSPKYLFRKEGQNVTLSCEQNLNHDAMYWYRQDPGQGLRLIYYSQIVNDFQKGDIAEGYSVSREKKESFPLTVTSAQKNPTAFYLCASSSRMPETQYFGPGTRLLVL.

The chain joins TRBV27 to TRBJ2-5; TRBD1 aligns across 8 bases. This CDR3 is 14 amino acids long. Germline V gene lookup returns CDR1 MNHEY and CDR2 SMNVEV (reference sequence). With 3 bases clipped from V and 2 bases from J, the junction kept 2 bases outside the gene matches. The CDR3 reads CASSFYRGQETQYF. As DNA, the CDR3 is TGTGCCAGCAGTTTCTACAGGGGGCAAGAGACCCAGTACTTC.

V gene TRBV19 combines with J gene TRBJ2-7; 7 nucleotides match TRBD2. Germline CDR1 is LNHDA and CDR2 is SQIVND (reference sequence). The CDR3 runs to 13 residues. Trimming took 3 bases from V and 5 from J; bases not matched to a gene: 4. The DNA of the CDR3 is TGTGCCAGTAGTATTATGGCGGGGGACGAGCAGTACTTC. Translated, it gives CASSIMAGDEQYF.

For the CDR3, the DNA is TGTGCCAGCAGCCGACGGTCAACTAATGAAAAACTGTTTTTT. Amino acid sequence: CASSRRSTNEKLFF. The V gene is TRBV3-1, the J gene TRBJ1-4; D is undetermined. Trimming left V 4 bases short and J 0 bases short, with 6 bases between. CDR3 length equals 14 residues. Looked up from germline, CDR1 is LGHDT and CDR2 is YNNKEL (reference sequence).

This clonotype was seen only once. This chain uses TRBV6-2 or TRBV6-3 with TRBJ2-7; tentative D call: TRBD1 (6 bases). This CDR3 is 14 amino acids long. CDR1 and CDR2 from the germline V gene are MNHEY and SVGEGT. Trimming took 8 bases from V and 0 from J, leaving 14 bases between them. Here the CDR3 DNA reads TGTGCCAGCGCTTACTCGGGACACTCCTACGAGCAGTACTTC. Translation: CASAYSGHSYEQYF.

Details on this clonotype: Germline is not matched at one junction end, which may reflect a read error. The genes are TRBV10-3 and TRBJ2-5; D not certain. This CDR3 has 17 residues. Germline loops: CDR1 ENHRY, CDR2 SYGVKD. CDR3: CAISESRATFLQATQYF. As DNA, the CDR3 is TGTGCCATCAGTGAGAGTAGAGCCACCTTCCTCCAAGCGACCCAGTACTTC.

The chain recombines TRBV2 with TRBJ2-3; no clear D gene. Germline V gene data show CDR1 as SNHLY and CDR2 as FYNNEI. V gave up 0 bases and J gave up 5 bases, with 3 bases separating them. This CDR3 spans 12 amino acids. The CDR3 sequence is CASSEARDTQYF. The CDR3 DNA sequence: TGTGCCAGCAGTGAAGCCCGAGATACGCAGTATTTT.

Written as DNA, the CDR3 is TGTGCCAGCAGCTTAATTACCGGGAGCTCCTACAATGAGCAGTTCTTC. Translating it yields CASSLITGSSYNEQFF. The chain combines TRBV7-3 with TRBJ2-1, with a tentative D call TRBD2 (6 bases). Germline loops: CDR1 SGHTA, CDR2 FQGTGA. The germline V and J ends were trimmed by 1 base and 0 bases, with 10 bases remaining between them. The CDR3 runs 16 residues.

The gene calls are TRBV6-6 and TRBJ2-3; TRBD2 agrees at 8 bases. The CDR3 consists of 16 residues. CDR1 and CDR2 from the germline V gene are MNHNY and SVGAGI (reference sequence). Trimming cost V 7 bases and J 2 bases; bases outside gene matches: 11. Written as DNA, the CDR3 is TGTGCCAGCAAACTACCAGCGGGGGAGAACACAGATACGCAGTATTTT. As protein: CASKLPAGENTDTQYF.

The chain couples TRBV11-2 to TRBJ2-5; weak D call: TRBD1 (6 bases). Trimming cost V 5 bases and J 2 bases, with 15 bases left between them. The CDR3 is 15 amino acids. Germline-derived CDR1 and CDR2 are SGHAT and FQNNGV. The CDR3 protein is CASSPPKGVQETQYF. In DNA form, the CDR3 reads TGTGCCAGCAGCCCACCGAAGGGGGTGCAAGAGACCCAGTACTTC.

As to this clonotype: Germline is not matched at one junction end, which may reflect a read error. The chain has TRBV5-6 and TRBJ1-2; 7 bases align to TRBD1. Germline lookup yields CDR1 SGHDT and CDR2 YYEEEE. The CDR3 spans 11 residues. For the CDR3, the DNA is TGTGCCAGCAGCTTGTCCTCGGACAGGCTCTTC. This codes for CASSLSSDRLF. Filled out from reference TRBV5-6 and TRBJ1-2, the complete variable domain reads DAGVTQSPTHLIKTRGQQVTLRCSPKSGHDTVSWYQQALGQGPQFIFQYYEEEERQRGNFPDRFSGHQFPNYSSELNVNALLLGDSALYLCASSLSSDRLFGSGTRLTVV.

V usage is TRBV5-8 and J usage is TRBJ2-3; D is undetermined. V shed 6 bases and J shed 5 bases, with 10 bases lying between them. The germline V gene encodes CDR1 SGHTS and CDR2 YDEGEE. The CDR3 is made up of 12 amino acids. CDR3 sequence: CASKVAVDTQYF. The CDR3 nucleotides read TGTGCCAGCAAGGTGGCCGTAGATACGCAGTATTTT.

This chain connects TRBV4-1 to TRBJ2-3; D is perhaps TRBD2 (6 bases). CDR1 is MGHRA, CDR2 YSYEKL, per germline. CDR3 length: 15 residues. Trimming removed 2 bases from V and 0 bases from J, with 9 bases in between. CDR3 sequence (DNA): TGCGCCAGCAGCCAATCTAGCGCTAGCACAGATACGCAGTATTTT. Translated, it gives CASSQSSASTDTQYF.

J is TRBJ1-2 and V is TRBV11-2; no reliable D call. The CDR3 is made up of 13 amino acids. Germline V gene sequence: CDR1 SGHAT, CDR2 FQNNGV. V was clipped by 5 bases and J by 5 bases, with 12 bases between them. CDR3 sequence (DNA): TGTGCCAGCAGCCCCCGTACAGCTTATGGCTACACCTTC. As protein: CASSPRTAYGYTF.